A single T cell receptor (beta chain) is shown here with its context. The specificity of this receptor is unknown. Per-base quality was not reported, and no clone a single base away is much larger than it. This entry is derived from a study of shared clonotypes between healthy human individuals (dated by TCRdb to 2018 to 2020). Concerning the study at large: The cohort comprised a couple of women and a few men aged 18 to 49 years. Blood TCR repertoires of about 5 healthy adults were deeply sequenced to estimate repertoire size and the extent of clonotype sharing between individuals. To increase sequencing depth and limit assay-specific biases, different laboratories used diverse techniques to prepare libraries and sequence TCR repertoires. Leukapheresis yielded between about 0.85 and 10 billion PBMCs per donor.

Healthy HIV-negative adults with no recently reported acute infections or vaccinations were included as donors. All donors were Caucasian adults living in Nashville, Tennessee, USA. In the unsorted samples, tens of millions of PBMCs were counted, and genomic DNA was extracted using the QIAamp DNA Blood Mini kit. Blood was collected by leukapheresis, and PBMCs were isolated by Ficoll-Histopaque density gradient centrifugation and then cryopreserved in liquid nitrogen vapor phase. TCR CDR3 regions were amplified from genomic DNA by multiplex PCR using the deep immunoSEQ assay. Extracted genomic DNA from each cell subset was spread evenly across all wells of several immunoSEQ 96-well plates, with each plate serving as a replicate. For unsorted PBMC, around 330 ng genomic DNA, equal to about 29,000 T cell genomes, was loaded into each replicate PCR. Unsorted PBMC genomic DNA was sequenced across ten immunoSEQ deep assay plates. Purified libraries were measured with a Qubit 3.0 fluorometer, size-checked on a Bioanalyzer 2100, and measured again with the KAPA Library Quantification kit. A separate single-read 150-cycle Illumina NextSeq 550 flow cell was used to sequence each immunoSEQ 96-well plate. The authors' pipeline ran thus. Because the immunoSEQ output held only junctional sequences and lacked quality scores, the filtering could not match the filtering applied to full-length reads. To assign V/J genes and CDR3, sequences were annotated using PyIR, a Python wrapper for IgBLAST v1.9, with IMGT germline references. Reads with weak V/J assignments (E-value above 1e-6), missing CDR3, stop codons, out-of-frame junctions, or ambiguous translated residues were removed. A V3J clonotype was defined by an identical inferred V gene, J gene, and CDR3 amino acid sequence. To compute the percentage overlap between repertoires, the number of shared unique clonotypes was divided by the size of the smaller repertoire. Repertoire richness was assessed with RTK rarefaction, the Chao1 estimator, and Recon v2.1 estimates of unobserved clonotypes. TCRdb re-hosts the immuneACCESS table, in-frame sequences only. Its copies lack some clones; in the studies checked, an unresolved V gene accounts for under half of them, and the cause for the rest is not known. That table is the source of V, J and clone size, and D and trimming were worked out from the DNA. This sample has 550,000 to 600,000 clones in its table, and roughly four fifths of those were observed once. More than 10% of the sample rests with the top ten.

CDR1 is given as SGHAT and CDR2 as FQDESV, both from the germline V gene (reference sequence). V is pruned by 1 base and J by 5 bases, leaving 3 bases of the junction without a gene match. The cysteine opens and the phenylalanine closes a CDR3 of 14 amino acids. CDR3 DNA only is kept here, 42 bases in frame from base 1. The investigation overall reported the following: The small number of donors limited the genetic and exposure-history diversity represented. Sampling was limited to blood, and TCR repertoires in tissue likely differ from TCR repertoires in blood. Based on pairwise subsampling, the degree of clonotype sharing among donors was expected to be affected by sequencing depth.

Input material: PBMCs. The chain couples TRBV11-1 to TRBJ2-5, and 8 bases in between align with TRBD1. This TCR came from a middle-aged woman in good health. Some clones in this sample may be carry-over from other donors' samples. The DNA sequence is TGTGCCAGCAGCTTAGACAGGGGGGATGAGACCCAGTACTTC. The encoded protein is CASSLDRGDETQYF.